This TCR beta chain was sequenced in a study of OX40 agonist ivuxolimab in advanced cancers. For the study at large: Clinicians treated patients with ivuxolimab, an agonistic anti-OX40 (CD134) antibody. Study-wide results and limits: CD4+ and CD8+ T cells in blood underwent clonal expansion by week 6 at 0.1 to 3.0 mg/kg. Antigen specificity was not determined for the expanded peripheral T cells.

As for this clone: What it binds is not known.

The data were produced by immunoSEQ multiplex PCR, yet TCRdb's version contains in-frame clones alone and is incomplete. The sample records 15,000 or so clones, roughly 88% being singletons. CDR3 size: 12 residues. This sample comprised CD4+ or CD8+ T cells sorted from blood, obtained in a trial of the OX40 agonist ivuxolimab. This TCR was recovered from an adult with an advanced solid tumor such as melanoma, head and neck, liver or kidney cancer. V gene TRBV21-1 combines with J gene TRBJ1-1. TRBV21-1 is a documented pseudogene. Here the CDR3 DNA reads TGTGCCAGCAGCAGGGGGAACACTGAAGCTTTCTTT. Its protein product is CASSRGNTEAFF.